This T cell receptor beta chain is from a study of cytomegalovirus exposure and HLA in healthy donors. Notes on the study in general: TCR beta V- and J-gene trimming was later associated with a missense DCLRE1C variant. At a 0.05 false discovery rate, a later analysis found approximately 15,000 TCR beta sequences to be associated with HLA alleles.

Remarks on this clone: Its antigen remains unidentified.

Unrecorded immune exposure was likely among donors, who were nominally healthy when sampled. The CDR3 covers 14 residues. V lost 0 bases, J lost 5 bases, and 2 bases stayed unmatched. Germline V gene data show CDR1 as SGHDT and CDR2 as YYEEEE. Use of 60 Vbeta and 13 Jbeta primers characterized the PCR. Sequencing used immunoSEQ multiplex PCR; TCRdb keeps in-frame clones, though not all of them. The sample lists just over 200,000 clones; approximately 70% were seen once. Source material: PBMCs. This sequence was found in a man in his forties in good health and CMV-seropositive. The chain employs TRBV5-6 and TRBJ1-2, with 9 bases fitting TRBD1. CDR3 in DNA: TGTGCCAGCAGCTTGGAAGGGACAGGGTATGGCTACACCTTC. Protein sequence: CASSLEGTGYGYTF.